These T cell receptor beta chains were read from a single sample in a study of blood T cell repertoires in COVID-19. Sequencing used immunoSEQ multiplex PCR; TCRdb keeps in-frame clones, though not all of them. The sample has some 150,000 clones; about four fifths are singletons. Sample: peripheral blood. All receptors come from a human donor with acute or convalescent COVID-19. The donor label of this sample is uncertain. The CDR3 runs from the conserved cysteine through the conserved F or W. The D gene is left open where the match is weak. Only part of the rows carry a size: once, few, many, or a class if the clone is expanded.

abundance: .; j_gene: TRBJ1-2; d_gene: .; v_gene: TRBV6-4; CDR3aa: CASSPSGSYGYTF; CDR3nt: TGTGCCAGCAGCCCATCTGGGAGCTATGGCTACACCTTC
abundance: .; j_gene: TRBJ2-2; d_gene: .; v_gene: TRBV5-1; CDR3aa: CASSLVPDSTGELFF; CDR3nt: TGCGCCAGCAGCTTGGTCCCTGACAGCACCGGGGAGCTGTTTTTT
abundance: .; j_gene: TRBJ2-2; d_gene: TRBD2; v_gene: TRBV5-4; CDR3aa: CASSAGTTNTGELFF; CDR3nt: TGTGCCAGCAGCGCCGGGACTACAAACACCGGGGAGCTGTTTTTT
abundance: .; j_gene: TRBJ1-2; d_gene: TRBD1; v_gene: TRBV6-1; CDR3aa: CASSEAGQGRGYTF; CDR3nt: TGTGCCAGCAGTGAGGCCGGACAGGGGCGCGGCTACACCTTC
abundance: .; j_gene: TRBJ2-5; d_gene: TRBD1; v_gene: TRBV11-2; CDR3aa: CASTGQAQETQYF; CDR3nt: TGTGCCAGCACCGGACAGGCTCAAGAGACCCAGTACTTC
abundance: .; j_gene: TRBJ1-3; d_gene: .; v_gene: TRBV7-9; CDR3aa: CASSPTLYTTSGNTIYF; CDR3nt: TGTGCCAGCAGTCCGACCCTATACACTACCTCTGGAAACACCATATATTTT
abundance: .; j_gene: TRBJ1-1; d_gene: .; v_gene: TRBV7-9; CDR3aa: CASSLGEYRNTEAFF; CDR3nt: TGTGCCAGCAGCTTAGGGGAGTACAGGAACACTGAAGCTTTCTTT
abundance: many; j_gene: TRBJ2-5; d_gene: TRBD1; v_gene: TRBV27; CDR3aa: CASSYGQGKETQYF; CDR3nt: TGTGCCAGCAGTTATGGACAGGGAAAAGAGACCCAGTACTTC
abundance: .; j_gene: TRBJ1-1; d_gene: .; v_gene: TRBV6-1; CDR3aa: CASSEGARGGTEAFF; CDR3nt: TGTGCCAGCAGTGAGGGGGCTCGAGGTGGCACTGAAGCTTTCTTT
abundance: .; j_gene: TRBJ1-1; d_gene: .; v_gene: TRBV13; CDR3aa: CASSPGQLNTEAFF; CDR3nt: TGTGCCAGCAGCCCTGGACAGCTGAACACTGAAGCTTTCTTT
abundance: once; j_gene: TRBJ1-5; d_gene: .; v_gene: TRBV24-1; CDR3aa: CATSDRSNQPQHF; CDR3nt: TGTGCCACCAGTGACAGGAGCAATCAGCCCCAGCATTTT
abundance: .; j_gene: TRBJ1-1; d_gene: TRBD1; v_gene: TRBV5-1; CDR3aa: CASSLEQSWDRARTEAFF; CDR3nt: TGCGCCAGCAGCTTGGAGCAGTCGTGGGACAGGGCTCGAACTGAAGCTTTCTTT
abundance: few; j_gene: TRBJ2-1; d_gene: TRBD2; v_gene: TRBV24-1; CDR3aa: CATSGPAGGSYNEQFF; CDR3nt: TGTGCCACCAGTGGACCAGCGGGGGGTTCCTACAATGAGCAGTTCTTC
abundance: once; j_gene: TRBJ1-3; d_gene: .; v_gene: TRBV11-2; CDR3aa: CASAPQSSGNTIYF; CDR3nt: TGTGCCAGCGCTCCACAGTCCTCTGGAAACACCATATATTTT
abundance: .; j_gene: TRBJ1-4; d_gene: TRBD1; v_gene: TRBV7-9; CDR3aa: CASRRDSLNEKLFF; CDR3nt: TGTGCCAGCAGGCGGGACAGCCTTAATGAAAAACTGTTTTTT
abundance: .; j_gene: TRBJ2-5; d_gene: TRBD2; v_gene: TRBV27; CDR3aa: CASSLLAGVEETQYF; CDR3nt: TGTGCCAGTTCCCTTCTAGCGGGGGTAGAGGAGACCCAGTACTTC
abundance: .; j_gene: TRBJ1-4; d_gene: .; v_gene: TRBV12-2; CDR3aa: CASRSLGGLGEKLFF; CDR3nt: TGTGCAAGTCGCTCCTTAGGGGGATTGGGCGAAAAACTGTTTTTT
abundance: .; j_gene: TRBJ1-1; d_gene: TRBD1; v_gene: TRBV7-9; CDR3aa: CASHPTGGWNTEAFF; CDR3nt: TGTGCCAGCCACCCTACAGGGGGCTGGAACACTGAAGCTTTCTTT
abundance: .; j_gene: TRBJ2-6; d_gene: .; v_gene: TRBV3-1/TRBV3-2; CDR3aa: CASSRRTGLSGANVLTF; CDR3nt: TGTGCCAGCAGCCGAAGAACGGGACTCTCTGGGGCCAACGTCCTGACTTTC
abundance: .; j_gene: TRBJ1-5; d_gene: .; v_gene: TRBV9; CDR3aa: CASSVDGVKNQPQHF; CDR3nt: TGTGCCAGCAGCGTAGACGGGGTAAAGAATCAGCCCCAGCATTTT
abundance: .; j_gene: TRBJ2-2; d_gene: TRBD1; v_gene: TRBV5-6; CDR3aa: CASSLDRGYTGELFF; CDR3nt: TGTGCCAGCAGCTTGGACAGGGGATATACCGGGGAGCTGTTTTTT
abundance: .; j_gene: TRBJ1-4; d_gene: .; v_gene: TRBV7-9; CDR3aa: CASSVPGLEYEKLFF; CDR3nt: TGTGCCAGCAGCGTTCCAGGGCTCGAATATGAAAAACTGTTTTTT
abundance: .; j_gene: TRBJ2-3; d_gene: .; v_gene: TRBV3-1/TRBV3-2; CDR3aa: CASSQGAVDTQYF; CDR3nt: TGTGCCAGCAGCCAAGGGGCTGTGGATACGCAGTATTTT
abundance: .; j_gene: TRBJ1-2; d_gene: .; v_gene: TRBV30; CDR3aa: CAWSGLANYGYTF; CDR3nt: TGTGCCTGGTCCGGCCTAGCTAACTATGGCTACACCTTC
abundance: .; j_gene: TRBJ2-3; d_gene: TRBD2; v_gene: TRBV6-5; CDR3aa: CASSSSGGVADTQYF; CDR3nt: TGTGCCAGCAGTTCTAGCGGGGGGGTGGCAGATACGCAGTATTTT
abundance: few; j_gene: TRBJ1-5; d_gene: .; v_gene: TRBV6-6; CDR3aa: CASSYSGEGNQPQHF; CDR3nt: TGTGCCAGCAGTTACTCAGGGGAAGGCAATCAGCCCCAGCATTTT
abundance: .; j_gene: TRBJ1-2; d_gene: TRBD1; v_gene: TRBV2; CDR3aa: CASSEAGRGPGYGYTF; CDR3nt: TGTGCCAGCAGTGAAGCAGGCAGGGGGCCTGGCTATGGCTACACCTTC
abundance: .; j_gene: TRBJ1-1; d_gene: .; v_gene: TRBV3-1/TRBV3-2; CDR3aa: CASSQGPGGNTEAFF; CDR3nt: TGTGCCAGCAGCCAAGGCCCGGGAGGGAACACTGAAGCTTTCTTT
abundance: .; j_gene: TRBJ2-6; d_gene: .; v_gene: TRBV6-1; CDR3aa: CASSELGANVLTF; CDR3nt: TGTGCCAGCAGTGAACTTGGGGCCAACGTCCTGACTTTC
abundance: once; j_gene: TRBJ1-3; d_gene: .; v_gene: TRBV4-1; CDR3aa: CASSQGNSPSGNTIYF; CDR3nt: TGCGCCAGCAGCCAAGGTAACTCACCCTCTGGAAACACCATATATTTT
abundance: .; j_gene: TRBJ1-4; d_gene: TRBD1; v_gene: TRBV29-1; CDR3aa: CSVDGQGLNEKLFF; CDR3nt: TGCAGCGTAGACGGACAGGGCTTGAATGAAAAACTGTTTTTT